Each of the 2 T cell receptor beta chains below was sequenced from the same sample in a study of blood T cell repertoires in COVID-19. TCRdb's table, derived via immunoSEQ multiplex PCR, lists solely in-frame clones and lacks some. There are fewer than 80,000 clones in the sample; roughly 75% occur only once, and 14% lies in the top ten. Sample: peripheral blood. The receptors were sampled from a man aged 55 to 69 with COVID-19, enrolled during active disease.

The V call is TRBV29-1, the J call TRBJ2-3, with 8 bases that match TRBD2. CDR3 size: 14 residues. V shed 4 bases, J shed 7 bases, and the junction held 10 bases outside the gene matches. CDR1 and CDR2 from the germline V gene are SQVTM and ANQGSEA. The CDR3 bases are TGCAGCGTTGCCATCAGCGGGAGTGTGAATACGCAGTATTTT. Translating it yields CSVAISGSVNTQYF.

Relative to its sample, this clone is medium-sized (0.01 to 0.1%). V is TRBV4-2 and J is TRBJ1-5; unclear D gene. There are 16 residues in the CDR3. Deletions cut 0 bases from V and 2 bases from J, with 11 bases between. Germline CDR1 reads LGHNA; CDR2 reads YNFKEQ. The CDR3 nucleotides are TGTGCCAGCAGCCAAGAAACCAACATTCGCAATCAGCCCCAGCATTTT. As protein: CASSQETNIRNQPQHF.